This TCR beta chain came from a study of memory CD4+ T cells and cytomegalovirus serostatus. The CDR3 extends over 12 amino acids. V gave up 1 base and J gave up 6 bases, with 5 bases separating them. The germline CDR1 and CDR2 sequences are SGHRS and YFSETQ. This clone was counted once. The identical CDR3 is also encoded by other nucleotide sequences in the sample. The sort gate was single viable CD3+CD4+CD8-CD45RO+ cells for memory CD4+ T cells. Some clones are missing from TCRdb's copy, which holds only in-frame ones; the method was immunoSEQ multiplex PCR. The repertoire has 55,000 to 65,000 clones, more than 75% of them found once; the top ten carry roughly 0.4%.

The V and J genes are TRBV5-1 and TRBJ2-1; no reliable D call. The sequenced sample was memory CD4+ T cells from blood. This receptor was obtained from an adult in good health and CMV-seronegative. The CDR3 region has the DNA TGCGCCAGCAGCTTGCCTAGCAATGAGCAGTTCTTC. It encodes CASSLPSNEQFF.